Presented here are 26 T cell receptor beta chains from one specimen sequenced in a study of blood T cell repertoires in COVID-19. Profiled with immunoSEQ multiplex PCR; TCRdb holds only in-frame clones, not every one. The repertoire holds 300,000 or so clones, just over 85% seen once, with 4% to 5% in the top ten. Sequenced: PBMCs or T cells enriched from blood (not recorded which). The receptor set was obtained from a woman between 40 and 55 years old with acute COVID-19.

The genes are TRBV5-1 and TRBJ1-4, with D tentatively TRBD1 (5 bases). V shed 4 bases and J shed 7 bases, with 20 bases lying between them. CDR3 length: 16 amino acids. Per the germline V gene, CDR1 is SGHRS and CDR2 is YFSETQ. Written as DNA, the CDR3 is TGCGCCAGCAGCCCGGGGGTTCAAGGGGCTCGTGAAAAACTGTTTTTT. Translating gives CASSPGVQGAREKLFF.

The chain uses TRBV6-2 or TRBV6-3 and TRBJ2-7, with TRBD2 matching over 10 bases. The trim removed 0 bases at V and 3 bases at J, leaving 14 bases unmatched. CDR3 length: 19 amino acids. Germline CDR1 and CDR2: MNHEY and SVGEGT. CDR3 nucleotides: TGTGCCAGCAGTTACTCCGGTGGAGCTAGCGGGGGAGCGATCTACGAGCAGTACTTC. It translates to CASSYSGGASGGAIYEQYF.

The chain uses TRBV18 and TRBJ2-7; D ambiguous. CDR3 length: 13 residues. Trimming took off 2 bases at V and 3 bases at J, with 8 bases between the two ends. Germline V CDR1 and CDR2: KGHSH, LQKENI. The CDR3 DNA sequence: TGTGCCAGCTCACCATCGGCGGACTACGAGCAGTACTTC. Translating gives CASSPSADYEQYF. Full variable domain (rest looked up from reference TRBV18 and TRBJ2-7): NAGVMQNPRHLVRRRGQEARLRCSPMKGHSHVYWYRQLPEEGLKFMVYLQKENIIDESGMPKERFSAEFPKEGPSILRIQQVVRGDSAAYFCASSPSADYEQYFGPGTRLTVT.

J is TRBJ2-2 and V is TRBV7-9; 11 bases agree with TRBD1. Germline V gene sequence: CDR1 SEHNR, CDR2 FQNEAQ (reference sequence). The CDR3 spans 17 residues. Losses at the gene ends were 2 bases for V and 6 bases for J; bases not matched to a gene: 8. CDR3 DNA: TGTGCCAGCAGCTTAAGAGGACAGGGGGCTCCCGCCGGGGAGCTGTTTTTT. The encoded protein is CASSLRGQGAPAGELFF.

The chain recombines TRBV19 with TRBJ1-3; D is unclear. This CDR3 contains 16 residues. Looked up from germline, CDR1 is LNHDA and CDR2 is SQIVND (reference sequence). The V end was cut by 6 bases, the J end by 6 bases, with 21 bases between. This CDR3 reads CASSPRVSRGENTIYF. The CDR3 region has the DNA TGTGCCAGTAGCCCCCGGGTTTCACGAGGTGAAAACACCATATATTTT.

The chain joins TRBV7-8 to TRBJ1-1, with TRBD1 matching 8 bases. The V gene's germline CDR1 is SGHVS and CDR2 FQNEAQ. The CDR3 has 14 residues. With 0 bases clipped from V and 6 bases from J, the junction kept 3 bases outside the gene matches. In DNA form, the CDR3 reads TGTGCCAGCAGCTTAGCCCAGGGGGCCCCTGAAGCTTTCTTT. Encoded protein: CASSLAQGAPEAFF. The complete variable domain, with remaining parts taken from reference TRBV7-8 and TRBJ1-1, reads GAGVSQSPRYKVAKRGQDVALRCDPISGHVSLFWYQQALGQGPEFLTYFQNEAQLDKSGLPSDRFFAERPEGSVSTLKIQRTQQEDSAVYLCASSLAQGAPEAFFGQGTRLTVV.

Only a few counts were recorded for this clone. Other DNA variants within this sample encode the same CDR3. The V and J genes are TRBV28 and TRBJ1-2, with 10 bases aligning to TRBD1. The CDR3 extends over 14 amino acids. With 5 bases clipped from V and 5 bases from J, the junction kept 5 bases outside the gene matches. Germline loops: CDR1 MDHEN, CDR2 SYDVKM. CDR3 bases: TGTGCCAGCAGTCCCCGGGACAGGGGTTATGGCTACACCTTC. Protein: CASSPRDRGYGYTF.

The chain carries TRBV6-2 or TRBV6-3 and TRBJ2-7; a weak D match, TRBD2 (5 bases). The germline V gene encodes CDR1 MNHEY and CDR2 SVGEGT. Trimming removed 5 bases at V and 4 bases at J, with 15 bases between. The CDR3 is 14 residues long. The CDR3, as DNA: TGTGCCAGCAGTCGATTCCGGGGAGCATACGAGCAGTACTTC. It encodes CASSRFRGAYEQYF.

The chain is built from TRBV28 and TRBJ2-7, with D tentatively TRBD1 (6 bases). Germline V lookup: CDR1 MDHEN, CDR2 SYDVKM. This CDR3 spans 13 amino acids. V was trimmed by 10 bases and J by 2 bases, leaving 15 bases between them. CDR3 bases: TGTGCCATCGGAAAGTGGGGGCCCTACGAGCAGTACTTC. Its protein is CAIGKWGPYEQYF.

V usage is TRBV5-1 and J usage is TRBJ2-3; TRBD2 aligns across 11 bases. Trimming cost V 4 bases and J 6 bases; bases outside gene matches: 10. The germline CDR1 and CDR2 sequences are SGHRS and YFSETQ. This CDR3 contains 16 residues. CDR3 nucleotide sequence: TGCGCCAGCAGCCAAACTCTAGCGGGAGGTTCGGATACGCAGTATTTT. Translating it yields CASSQTLAGGSDTQYF.

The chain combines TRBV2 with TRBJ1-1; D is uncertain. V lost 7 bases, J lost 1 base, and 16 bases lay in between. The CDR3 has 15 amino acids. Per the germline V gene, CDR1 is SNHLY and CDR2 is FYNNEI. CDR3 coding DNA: TGTGCCAGCAACTCACAGAGTTATAAGAACACTGAAGCTTTCTTT. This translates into CASNSQSYKNTEAFF.

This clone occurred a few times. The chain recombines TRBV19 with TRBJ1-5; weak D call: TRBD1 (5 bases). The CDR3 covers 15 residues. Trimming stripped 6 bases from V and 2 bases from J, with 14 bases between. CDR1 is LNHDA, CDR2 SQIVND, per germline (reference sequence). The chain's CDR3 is CASSRQGMGNQPQHF. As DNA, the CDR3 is TGTGCCAGTAGCCGGCAGGGCATGGGCAATCAGCCCCAGCATTTT.

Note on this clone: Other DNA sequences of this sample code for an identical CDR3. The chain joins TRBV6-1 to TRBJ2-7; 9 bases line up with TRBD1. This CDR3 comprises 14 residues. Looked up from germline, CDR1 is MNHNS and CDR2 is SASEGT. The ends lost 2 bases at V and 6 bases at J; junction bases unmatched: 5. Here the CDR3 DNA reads TGTGCCAGCAGTGAAAGGGGACAGGGCCTCGAGCAGTACTTC. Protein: CASSERGQGLEQYF.

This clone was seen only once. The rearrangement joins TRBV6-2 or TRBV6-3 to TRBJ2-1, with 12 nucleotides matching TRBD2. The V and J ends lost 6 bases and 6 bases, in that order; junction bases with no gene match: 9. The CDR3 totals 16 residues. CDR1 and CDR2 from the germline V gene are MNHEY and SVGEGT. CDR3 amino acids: CASSRLAGVFTNEQFF. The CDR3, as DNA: TGTGCCAGCAGCCGACTAGCGGGAGTCTTTACCAATGAGCAGTTCTTC.

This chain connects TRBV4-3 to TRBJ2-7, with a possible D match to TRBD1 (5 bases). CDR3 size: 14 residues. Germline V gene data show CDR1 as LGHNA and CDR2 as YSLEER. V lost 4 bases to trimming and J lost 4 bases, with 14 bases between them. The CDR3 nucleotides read TGCGCCAGCAGCCCGGCAGGGATGGCGTACGAGCAGTACTTC. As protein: CASSPAGMAYEQYF.

The CDR3 DNA reads as TGTGCCATCCGAGCGGGGGGCCGGGAGCAGTACTTC. It yields the protein CAIRAGGREQYF. The rearrangement joins TRBV10-3 to TRBJ2-7, with 9 bases aligning to TRBD2. The CDR3 covers 12 residues. V gave up 8 bases and J gave up 7 bases; unmatched junction bases: 6. The V gene's germline CDR1 is ENHRY and CDR2 SYGVKD.

CDR3 nucleotide sequence: TGTGCCAGTAGTATTCGACTAGCGGGAGGGCCCTACGAGCAGTACTTC. Amino acids: CASSIRLAGGPYEQYF. The V call is TRBV19, the J call TRBJ2-7, with 14 bases lining up with TRBD2. This CDR3 contains 16 residues. The V gene end was trimmed by 3 bases and the J gene end by 2 bases; junction bases not matched to a gene: 3. CDR1 is LNHDA, CDR2 SQIVND, per germline (reference sequence).

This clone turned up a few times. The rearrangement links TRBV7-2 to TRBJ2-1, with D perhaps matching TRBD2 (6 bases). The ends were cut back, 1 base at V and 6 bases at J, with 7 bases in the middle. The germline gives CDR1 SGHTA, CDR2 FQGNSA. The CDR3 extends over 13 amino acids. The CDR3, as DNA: TGTGCCAGCAGCTTAGAGGGACTCAATGAGCAGTTCTTC. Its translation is CASSLEGLNEQFF.

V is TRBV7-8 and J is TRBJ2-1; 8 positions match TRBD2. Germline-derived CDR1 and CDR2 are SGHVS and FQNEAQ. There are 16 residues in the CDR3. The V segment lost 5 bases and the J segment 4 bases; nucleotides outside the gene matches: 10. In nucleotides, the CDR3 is TGTGCCAGCAGCGCTTCAGGCGGGAGGTTATACAATGAGCAGTTCTTC. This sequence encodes CASSASGGRLYNEQFF.

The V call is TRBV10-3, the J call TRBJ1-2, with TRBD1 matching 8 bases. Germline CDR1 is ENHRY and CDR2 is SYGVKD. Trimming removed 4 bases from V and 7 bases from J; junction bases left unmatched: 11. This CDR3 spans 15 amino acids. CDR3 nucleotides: TGTGCCATCAGTGCACAGGGACAGGCTTCGGGTGGCTACACCTTC. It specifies CAISAQGQASGGYTF.

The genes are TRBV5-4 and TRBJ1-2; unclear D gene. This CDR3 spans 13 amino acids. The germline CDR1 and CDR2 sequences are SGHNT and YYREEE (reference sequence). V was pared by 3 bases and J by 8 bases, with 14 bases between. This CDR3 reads CASSSRTQGGYTF. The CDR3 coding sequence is TGTGCCAGCAGCTCGAGGACTCAAGGGGGCTACACCTTC.

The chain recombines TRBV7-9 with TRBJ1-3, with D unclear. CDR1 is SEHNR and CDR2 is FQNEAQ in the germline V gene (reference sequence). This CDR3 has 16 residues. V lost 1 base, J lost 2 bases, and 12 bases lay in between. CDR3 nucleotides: TGTGCCAGCAGCTTAGGTCCGCGAGGGACTGGAAACACCATATATTTT. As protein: CASSLGPRGTGNTIYF.

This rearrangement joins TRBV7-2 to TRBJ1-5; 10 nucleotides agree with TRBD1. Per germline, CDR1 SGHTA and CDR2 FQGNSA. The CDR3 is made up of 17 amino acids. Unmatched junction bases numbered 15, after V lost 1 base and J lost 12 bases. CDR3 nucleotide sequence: TGTGCCAGCAGCTTAGGGACTAGGACAGGGGGAAGAGTGAGCCAGCATTTT. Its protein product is CASSLGTRTGGRVSQHF.

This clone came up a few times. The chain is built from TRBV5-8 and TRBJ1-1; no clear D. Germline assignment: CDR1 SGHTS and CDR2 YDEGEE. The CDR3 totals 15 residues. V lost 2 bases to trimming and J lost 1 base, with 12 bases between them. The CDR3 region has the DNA TGTGCCAGCAGCTTCCCCGGCAGAGGGAACACTGAAGCTTTCTTT. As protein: CASSFPGRGNTEAFF. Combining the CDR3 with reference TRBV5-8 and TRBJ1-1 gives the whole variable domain EAGVTQSPTHLIKTRGQQATLRCSPISGHTSVYWYQQALGLGLQFLLWYDEGEERNRGNFPPRFSGRQFPNYSSELNVNALELEDSALYLCASSFPGRGNTEAFFGQGTRLTVV.

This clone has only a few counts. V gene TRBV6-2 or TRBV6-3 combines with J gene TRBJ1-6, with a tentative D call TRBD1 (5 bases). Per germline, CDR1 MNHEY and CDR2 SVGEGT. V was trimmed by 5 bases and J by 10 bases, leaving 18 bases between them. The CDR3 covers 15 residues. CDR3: CASSRTGTGQSPLHF. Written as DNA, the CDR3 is TGTGCCAGCAGTCGAACCGGGACTGGCCAGTCACCCCTCCACTTT.

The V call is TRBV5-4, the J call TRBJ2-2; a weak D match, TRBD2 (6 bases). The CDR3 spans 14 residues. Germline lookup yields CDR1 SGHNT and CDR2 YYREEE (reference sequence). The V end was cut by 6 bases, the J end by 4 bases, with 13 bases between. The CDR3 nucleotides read TGTGCCAGCACCGAGCGGGTGGGCACCGGGGAGCTGTTTTTT. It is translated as CASTERVGTGELFF.